Listed here are 17 T cell receptor beta chains from one sample, sequenced in a study of OX40 agonist ivuxolimab in advanced cancers. TCRdb's table, derived via immunoSEQ multiplex PCR, lists solely in-frame clones and lacks some. In the table there are about 67,000 clones, 65% to 85% of which are singletons. The starting material was CD4+ or CD8+ T cells sorted from blood, obtained in a trial of the OX40 agonist ivuxolimab. The receptors here all came from an adult with an advanced solid tumor such as melanoma, head and neck, liver or kidney cancer.

V gene TRBV10-2 combines with J gene TRBJ1-1; TRBD1 might be the D (5 bases). V was cut by 8 bases and J by 1 base, with 20 bases left in between. The V gene's germline CDR1 is WSHSY and CDR2 SAAADI. CDR3 length equals 16 residues. The CDR3 DNA follows: TGCGCCAGCCTCTTGACAGACCCCCATGGGAACACTGAAGCTTTCTTT. Translating gives CASLLTDPHGNTEAFF.

CDR3 nucleotides: TGTGCCAGCAGCCTAACGGGGGAATCGACCCAGTACTTC. Amino acids: CASSLTGESTQYF. The rearrangement uses TRBV7-2 and TRBJ2-5; D may be TRBD2 (6 bases). In germline, CDR1 is SGHTA, CDR2 FQGNSA. The CDR3 loop spans 13 amino acids. Between the trimmed V and J ends, which lost 5 bases and 7 bases, there was a span of 14 bases.

V is TRBV7-7 and J is TRBJ1-4, with D possibly matching TRBD1 (5 bases). CDR1 and CDR2 (germline): SSHAT, FNYEAQ (reference sequence). V shed 2 bases and J shed 3 bases, with 22 bases lying between them. This CDR3 contains 19 residues. The CDR3 loop is CASSLRGGCVLYANEKLFF. CDR3 nucleotides: TGTGCCAGCAGCTTAAGGGGTGGGTGTGTTCTGTACGCTAATGAAAAACTGTTTTTT.

The chain couples TRBV7-9 to TRBJ1-2; TRBD1 matches at 8 bases. The germline CDR1 and CDR2 sequences are SEHNR and FQNEAQ (reference sequence). This CDR3 spans 16 amino acids. V gave up 6 bases and J gave up 0 bases; unmatched junction bases: 9. Here the CDR3 reads CASSKGQVDANYGYTF. DNA of the CDR3: TGTGCCAGCAGTAAGGGACAGGTGGATGCTAACTATGGCTACACCTTC.

Only one count was recorded for this clone. The CDR3 sequence is CASSLTGGTGELFF. In DNA, the CDR3 is TGTGCCAGCAGTCTCACAGGAGGAACCGGGGAGCTGTTTTTT. The rearrangement links TRBV27 to TRBJ2-2, with D perhaps matching TRBD1 or TRBD2 (5 bases each). CDR1 and CDR2 (germline): MNHEY, SMNVEV (reference sequence). V was clipped by 5 bases and J by 5 bases, with 12 bases between them. CDR3 size: 14 residues.

This chain joins TRBV5-8 and TRBJ2-5; TRBD1 aligns across 10 bases. Per germline, CDR1 SGHTS and CDR2 YDEGEE. Trimming removed 3 bases from V and 2 bases from J; junction bases left unmatched: 4. The CDR3 spans 15 residues. The CDR3 region is CASSYGTGEQETQYF. CDR3 bases: TGTGCCAGCAGCTATGGGACAGGGGAACAAGAGACCCAGTACTTC.

For the CDR3, the DNA is TGTGCCAGTAGACCCCGGGGAGGGAGTAGCGGCTACACCTTC. It encodes CASRPRGGSSGYTF. The V and J genes are TRBV19 and TRBJ1-2; D gene uncertain. The CDR3 sequence is 14 residues long. Germline assignment: CDR1 LNHDA and CDR2 SQIVND (reference sequence). Deletions cut 6 bases from V and 8 bases from J, with 19 bases between.

The rearrangement joins TRBV6-5 to TRBJ2-1; D perhaps matches TRBD2 (6 bases). The germline V gene has CDR1 MNHEY and CDR2 SVGAGI. The ends were cut back, 7 bases at V and 4 bases at J, with 11 bases in the middle. The CDR3 consists of 13 residues. In DNA form, the CDR3 reads TGTGCCAGCACCTTTAGCGGATACAATGAGCAGTTCTTC. It encodes CASTFSGYNEQFF.

This clone has a single count. The V gene is TRBV7-9, the J gene TRBJ1-1, with D unclear. The ends were cut back, 2 bases at V and 2 bases at J, with 6 bases in the middle. There are 13 residues in the CDR3. Germline assignment: CDR1 SEHNR and CDR2 FQNEAQ (reference sequence). The DNA for the CDR3 is TGTGCCAGCAGCTTATCCGTAAACACTGAAGCTTTCTTT. It is translated as CASSLSVNTEAFF. The variable domain in full, completed from reference TRBV7-9 and TRBJ1-1, reads DTGVSQNPRHKITKRGQNVTFRCDPISEHNRLYWYRQTLGQGPEFLTYFQNEAQLEKSRLLSDRFSAERPKGSFSTLEIQRTEQGDSAMYLCASSLSVNTEAFFGQGTRLTVV.

The chain recombines TRBV7-3 with TRBJ1-1, with D perhaps matching TRBD1 (5 bases). CDR3 size: 15 residues. Germline loops: CDR1 SGHTA, CDR2 FQGTGA. V was pared by 2 bases and J by 2 bases, with 12 bases between. The CDR3 bases are TGTGCCAGCAGCTTACAGGGAAGGGGCAACACTGAAGCTTTCTTT. Its protein product is CASSLQGRGNTEAFF. The full variable domain, in which reference TRBV7-3 and TRBJ1-1 provide the parts outside the CDR3, is GAGVSQTPSNKVTEKGKYVELRCDPISGHTALYWYRQSLGQGPEFLIYFQGTGAADDSGLPNDRFFAVRPEGSVSTLKIQRTERGDSAVYLCASSLQGRGNTEAFFGQGTRLTVV.

V and J are TRBV5-1 and TRBJ2-6; the D call may be TRBD1 or TRBD2 (5 bases each). This CDR3 has 14 amino acids. From germline, CDR1 is SGHRS and CDR2 YFSETQ. The V and J ends lost 2 bases and 6 bases respectively, with 9 bases between them. The CDR3 DNA follows: TGCGCCAGCAGCTTCAGGGAGCAGGCCAACGTCCTGACTTTC. Protein sequence: CASSFREQANVLTF.

The chain uses TRBV27 and TRBJ2-7, with 10 bases aligning to TRBD2. Germline-derived CDR1 and CDR2 are MNHEY and SMNVEV (reference sequence). Unmatched junction bases numbered 4, after V lost 2 bases and J lost 3 bases. This CDR3 is built from 15 residues. The CDR3 region is CASSLAGTSVYEQYF. The CDR3 DNA follows: TGTGCCAGCAGTTTAGCCGGGACTAGCGTCTACGAGCAGTACTTC.

The rearrangement links TRBV7-9 to TRBJ1-5; D is possibly TRBD1 (5 bases). V lost 1 base to trimming and J lost 7 bases, with 14 bases between them. This CDR3 is 15 amino acids long. Germline CDR1 is SEHNR and CDR2 is FQNEAQ (reference sequence). CDR3 bases: TGTGCCAGCAGCTTAGGAGTCGGGGCCGGGCAGCCCCAGCATTTT. It codes for CASSLGVGAGQPQHF.

The chain employs TRBV29-1 and TRBJ1-1; weak D call: TRBD1 (5 bases). Looked up from germline, CDR1 is SQVTM and CDR2 is ANQGSEA. Deletions cut 0 bases from V and 6 bases from J, with 8 bases between. The CDR3 runs to 12 residues. CDR3 amino acids: CSVEEFRAEAFF. In nucleotides, the CDR3 is TGCAGCGTTGAAGAATTCAGGGCTGAAGCTTTCTTT.

The chain carries TRBV2 and TRBJ2-1, with D unclear. The V and J ends lost 6 bases and 0 bases respectively, with 9 bases between them. The CDR3 is 14 residues long. Germline-derived CDR1 and CDR2 are SNHLY and FYNNEI. The CDR3 coding sequence is TGTGCCAGCAGGCCACTCTACTCCTACAATGAGCAGTTCTTC. Its protein is CASRPLYSYNEQFF. The complete variable domain, with remaining parts taken from reference TRBV2 and TRBJ2-1, reads EPEVTQTPSHQVTQMGQEVILRCVPISNHLYFYWYRQILGQKVEFLVSFYNNEISEKSEIFDDQFSVERPDGSNFTLKIRSTKLEDSAMYFCASRPLYSYNEQFFGPGTRLTVL.

This clone was counted between two and nine times. The rearrangement joins TRBV2 to TRBJ2-7; no clear D gene. The ends were cut back, 6 bases at V and 3 bases at J, with 6 bases in the middle. From germline, CDR1 is SNHLY and CDR2 FYNNEI. This CDR3 is built from 11 residues. This CDR3 is CASSQVYEQYV. CDR3 in DNA: TGTGCCAGCAGCCAAGTCTACGAGCAGTACGTC.

This clone has only one observation. At one boundary the junction diverges from the germline segment, which might be a read error. The rearrangement joins TRBV11-1 to TRBJ2-3; TRBD2 is a possible D gene (5 bases). In germline, CDR1 is SGHAT, CDR2 FQDESV (reference sequence). The CDR3 sequence is 15 residues long. CDR3 amino acids: CASSLGGSTTNTQYF. DNA of the CDR3: TGTGCCAGCAGCTTAGGAGGGAGCACCACAAATACGCAGTATTTT. The entire variable domain, with the rest obtained from reference TRBV11-1 and TRBJ2-3, is as follows: EAEVAQSPRYKITEKSQAVAFWCDPISGHATLYWYRQILGQGPELLVQFQDESVVDDSQLPKDRFSAERLKGVDSTLKIQPAELGDSAMYLCASSLGGSTTNTQYFGPGTRLTVL.